These T cell receptor beta chains were read from a single sample in a study of molecular identifiers for immune sequencing clone quantification. TCRdb analysed the PCR reads with MiXCR anew, one entry per CDR3 protein. The sample contains roughly 9,700 distinct CDR3 sequences, 19% of which appear only once. The sample consisted of naive CD8+ T cells from blood, with Jurkat cell RNA spiked in. The source of these receptors is a human donor in good health. Some libraries in this study had Jurkat cell RNA spiked in. Both conserved end residues are part of each CDR3.

>TRBJ2-3|14|TRBV14
CASSPLGVTDTQYF
>TRBJ2-7|15|TRBV6-5
CASSYAGTPSLEQYF
>TRBJ2-1|17|TRBV2
CASSETPTGLLSNEQFF
>TRBJ2-1|16|TRBV19
CASSVPGLAYPNEQFF
>TRBJ1-2|12|TRBV12-3/TRBV12-4
CASSLGGNGYTF
>TRBJ2-1|14|TRBV29-1
CTGKVGQNYNEQFF
>TRBJ1-6|14|TRBV12-3/TRBV12-4
CASRKRGPNSPLHF
>TRBJ2-2|13|TRBV7-3
CASSLDYTGELFF
>TRBJ2-7|14|TRBV7-6
CASSPGDENYEQYF
>TRBJ2-1|17|TRBV2
CASSGALTLAGHNEQLF
>TRBJ2-7|14|TRBV7-8
CASSYLGAGYEQYF
>TRBJ2-3|13|TRBV11-2
CASSAPGTDTQYF
>TRBJ2-7|15|TRBV29-1
CSVEERLAGAYEQYF
>TRBJ2-7|13|TRBV10-3
CAAQGPRGYEQYF
>TRBJ2-7|16|TRBV11-2
CASSPHVGGLPYEQYF
>TRBJ2-7|20|TRBV24-1
CATSEPGGGWESGRRYKQYF
>TRBJ2-7|17|TRBV20-1
CSASGLAGALNWYEQYF
>TRBJ2-7|12|TRBV7-9
CASSPGAYEQYF
>TRBJ2-1|17|TRBV6-5
CASSYVLAGEVSNEQFF
>TRBJ2-7|14|TRBV27
CASSTGTGAYEQYF
>TRBJ2-7|15|TRBV7-9
CASSYPDRRGLGQYF
>TRBJ1-2|14|TRBV29-1
CSVVGGESLYGYTF
>TRBJ2-1|12|TRBV27
CASSPSYNEQFF
>TRBJ1-3|16|TRBV10-3
CAISESTGLPGNTIYF
>TRBJ2-7|14|TRBV7-9
CASSLVGGTDERYF
>TRBJ2-3|18|TRBV20-1
CSAEGLAGGKATTDTQYF
>TRBJ1-2|12|TRBV5-6
CASVGGATGYTF
>TRBJ1-1|13|TRBV12-3/TRBV12-4
CASSPNLNTEAFF
>TRBJ1-5|16|TRBV4-1
CASSLRQAASNQPQHF
>TRBJ2-2|12|TRBV18
CASSLAPGELFF
>TRBJ2-1|13|TRBV20-1
CSAKVVTYNEQFF
>TRBJ2-7|15|TRBV5-6
CASSFRASGSYEQYF
>TRBJ1-6|14|TRBV27
CANSLLQFSSPLHF
>TRBJ2-2|14|TRBV27
CASSLGLGLGELFF
>TRBJ1-5|13|TRBV15
CATASTSNQPQHF
>TRBJ2-7|15|TRBV12-3/TRBV12-4
CASSDPTSGRAEQYF
>TRBJ2-7|13|TRBV29-1
CSAYGVGNYEQYF
>TRBJ2-7|14|TRBV19
CASSAGLSSYEQYF
>TRBJ2-7|14|TRBV5-1
CASSQDRGLDEQYF
>TRBJ2-7|14|TRBV6-1
CAISGLAGYYEQYF
>TRBJ2-5|18|TRBV4-1
CASSQPPGTSGDLGTQYF
>TRBJ2-7|15|TRBV20-1
CSAGAGTSDLYEQYF
>TRBJ1-1|16|TRBV4-1
CASRQRSEPMNTEAFF
>TRBJ2-4|16|TRBV7-9
CASSLAEGLAKNIQYF
>TRBJ1-5|15|TRBV10-3
CAISDVAGANQPQHF
>TRBJ2-7|15|TRBV18
CASSPGRLLQYERYF
>TRBJ1-1|13|TRBV6-1
CAGDDGLNTEAFF
>TRBJ2-1|17|TRBV20-1
CSASRGRLAGGYNEQFF
>TRBJ2-5|13|TRBV7-9
CASSFGGGETQYF
>TRBJ2-3|15|TRBV24-1
CATSPAGTLSDTQYF